A single sample gave rise to the 5 T cell receptor beta chains below, sequenced in a study of T cell responses to AZD1222 COVID-19 vaccine. The repertoire was sequenced with immunoSEQ multiplex PCR; TCRdb's copy has only in-frame clones and lacks some. This sample has around 110,000 clones, with around 91% found just once. Material: peripheral blood, obtained on day 0 of AZD1222 vaccination. The receptors were gathered from an adult in good health.

The CDR3 DNA sequence: TGTGCCAGCAGCTTATTCGGACAGGCTTACAATGAGCAGTTCTTC. Encoded protein: CASSLFGQAYNEQFF. The chain has TRBV11-3 and TRBJ2-1; the match to TRBD1 covers 7 bases. Trimming took 2 bases from V and 4 from J; bases not matched to a gene: 5. CDR3 length: 15 residues. In germline, CDR1 is SGHNT, CDR2 YENEEA. Filled out from reference TRBV11-3 and TRBJ2-1, the complete variable domain reads EAGVVQSPRYKIIEKKQPVAFWCNPISGHNTLYWYLQNLGQGPELLIRYENEEAVDDSQLPKDRFSAERLKGVDSTLKIQPAELGDSAVYLCASSLFGQAYNEQFFGPGTRLTVL.

The rearrangement joins TRBV6-5 to TRBJ1-1, with TRBD1 matching 9 bases. The CDR3 is 14 residues long. The J segment lost 11 bases and the V segment lost 5 bases, leaving 12 bases of the junction unmatched. CDR1 and CDR2 (germline): MNHEY, SVGAGI. In DNA, the CDR3 is TGTGCCAGCAGTCCGACCGATCGGGACAGGGTTGCTTTCTTT. Translation gives CASSPTDRDRVAFF.

The rearrangement links TRBV5-1 to TRBJ1-6; 10 positions match TRBD1. This CDR3 spans 15 amino acids. V lost 1 base to trimming and J lost 7 bases; unmatched junction nucleotides: 2. Germline lookup yields CDR1 SGHRS and CDR2 YFSETQ. This CDR3 is CASSLTDRGNSPLHF. DNA for the CDR3: TGCGCCAGCAGCTTGACGGACAGGGGGAATTCACCCCTCCACTTT.

This sequence joins TRBV6-6 and TRBJ1-5; 7 bases align to TRBD1. The germline V gene has CDR1 MNHNY and CDR2 SVGAGI (reference sequence). J was trimmed by 0 bases and V by 6 bases; bases with no gene match: 8. The CDR3 sequence is 16 residues long. CDR3 region: CASSAPGGYSNQPQHF. In nucleotides, the CDR3 is TGTGCCAGCAGCGCCCCAGGGGGATATAGCAATCAGCCCCAGCATTTT.

The sample holds a few counts of this clone. V is TRBV9 and J is TRBJ2-3; D is perhaps TRBD1 (5 bases). The germline V gene has CDR1 SGDLS and CDR2 YYNGEE. CDR3 size: 18 residues. Trimming stripped 0 bases from V and 3 bases from J, with 20 bases between. In DNA, the CDR3 is TGTGCCAGCAGCGTAGGAATAGGGGCCGGAAGGCTGACAGATACGCAGTATTTT. It translates to CASSVGIGAGRLTDTQYF.